Below, 14 T cell receptor beta chains from the same sample are listed, as sequenced in a study of cytomegalovirus exposure and HLA in healthy donors (dated 2017 in TCRdb). Libraries were made using the immunoSEQ multiplex PCR assay. The multiplex PCR relied on a mix of 60 forward primers for TCR Vbeta segments and 13 reverse primers for TCR Jbeta segments. In TCRdb, the immuneACCESS table is reduced to in-frame sequences with V and J assigned. These tables do not hold every clone; where another copy was compared, an unresolved V gene accounts for under half, and the others remain unexplained. This sample comprises around 90,000 clones, roughly 67% of them detected only once. The ten largest clones capture 20% to 25% of the sample. Sequenced input: PBMCs. The receptor set was obtained from a woman in her forties or fifties in good health and CMV-seropositive.

J is TRBJ1-2 and V is TRBV5-4, with 9 positions matching TRBD1. Germline CDR1 is SGHNT and CDR2 is YYREEE (reference sequence). J lost 6 bases, V lost 3 bases, and 6 bases had no gene match. This CDR3 spans 14 amino acids. The CDR3 spells CASSSPDRGHGYTF. Here the CDR3 DNA reads TGTGCCAGCAGCTCTCCGGACAGGGGTCATGGCTACACCTTC.

V gene TRBV28 combines with J gene TRBJ1-5; D is possibly TRBD1 (6 bases). This CDR3 spans 16 amino acids. V lost 3 bases, J lost 4 bases, and 16 bases lay in between. Per germline, CDR1 MDHEN and CDR2 SYDVKM. CDR3 nucleotide sequence: TGTGCCAGCAGTTTCTTGGGGGCAGGGTCTAATCAGCCCCAGCATTTT. It specifies CASSFLGAGSNQPQHF.

This chain connects TRBV7-9 to TRBJ1-2; a possible D gene is TRBD1 (6 bases). The CDR3 sequence is 15 residues long. Trimming stripped 2 bases from V and 6 bases from J, with 16 bases between. Germline CDR1 reads SEHNR; CDR2 reads FQNEAQ (reference sequence). In nucleotides, the CDR3 is TGTGCCAGCAGCTTAACAGGGAGCGTTGGACATGGCTACACCTTC. As protein: CASSLTGSVGHGYTF.

The chain combines TRBV29-1 with TRBJ2-7; 11 bases map to TRBD2. The CDR3 sequence is 13 residues long. Germline V gene lookup returns CDR1 SQVTM and CDR2 ANQGSEA. V lost 6 bases, J lost 3 bases, and 4 bases stayed unmatched. In DNA form, the CDR3 reads TGCAGCGTGATCACTAGCGGGGGCTACGAGCAGTACTTC. This sequence encodes CSVITSGGYEQYF.

There are a few counts of this clone. The V call is TRBV10-2, the J call TRBJ1-2; 7 positions agree with TRBD1. This CDR3 region has 14 residues. Germline CDR1 is WSHSY and CDR2 is SAAADI. After removal of 4 bases from V and 4 bases from J, the junction contained 6 bases not matched to a gene. CDR3 sequence (DNA): TGCGCCAGCAGTGCCTTGGACAGGACCTATGGCTACACCTTC. Its protein is CASSALDRTYGYTF.

The chain couples TRBV5-1 to TRBJ2-3; TRBD1 aligns across 10 bases. The germline V gene has CDR1 SGHRS and CDR2 YFSETQ. The CDR3 is made up of 17 amino acids. With 2 bases clipped from V and 1 base from J, the junction kept 7 bases outside the gene matches. The CDR3, as DNA: TGCGCCAGCAGCTTCCGGGACAGGGGATCGGGCACAGATACGCAGTATTTT. Encoded protein: CASSFRDRGSGTDTQYF.

The rearrangement uses TRBV2 and TRBJ2-5; tentative D call: TRBD2 (6 bases). V shed 6 bases and J shed 4 bases, with 18 bases lying between them. The CDR3 extends over 15 amino acids. Germline loops: CDR1 SNHLY, CDR2 FYNNEI. This CDR3 is CASSPAAGNGETQYF. The CDR3 DNA reads TGTGCCAGCAGCCCCGCCGCGGGGAACGGAGAGACCCAGTACTTC.

This clone was counted only a few times. The V gene is TRBV28, the J gene TRBJ2-3, with 13 bases identical to TRBD2. The CDR3 loop spans 17 amino acids. Losses at the gene ends were 5 bases for V and 1 base for J; bases not matched to a gene: 6. Germline CDR1 reads MDHEN; CDR2 reads SYDVKM. Written as DNA, the CDR3 is TGTGCCAGCAGTCCACTAGCGGGGGGGCGGGGCACAGATACGCAGTATTTT. This gives the protein CASSPLAGGRGTDTQYF.

The chain employs TRBV6-5 and TRBJ2-2; weak D call: TRBD2 (5 bases). This CDR3 has 16 amino acids. Trimming removed 1 base at V and 6 bases at J, with 15 bases between. In germline, CDR1 is MNHEY, CDR2 SVGAGI. CDR3 DNA: TGTGCCAGCAGTTACTGGGCGGGTCTACGGTCCGGGGAGCTGTTTTTT. This codes for CASSYWAGLRSGELFF.

This chain links TRBV29-1 with TRBJ2-7, with 8 bases that match TRBD1. Germline assignment: CDR1 SQVTM and CDR2 ANQGSEA. The CDR3 is 13 amino acids. Trimming took 6 bases from V and 2 from J; bases not matched to a gene: 6. DNA of the CDR3: TGCAGCGTAACTGTGACAGGGGCCTACGAGCAGTACTTC. It specifies CSVTVTGAYEQYF.

The table lists this clone with a few counts. The chain joins TRBV2 to TRBJ1-2, with D perhaps matching TRBD1 (6 bases). CDR3 length: 13 amino acids. The ends were cut back, 4 bases at V and 6 bases at J, with 12 bases in the middle. Germline V gene lookup returns CDR1 SNHLY and CDR2 FYNNEI. The CDR3 sequence: CASSGEGGNGYTF. The CDR3 DNA follows: TGTGCCAGCAGTGGTGAAGGGGGTAATGGCTACACCTTC.

The chain has TRBV28 and TRBJ1-5, with 10 bases matching TRBD1. The V and J ends lost 5 bases and 6 bases, in that order; junction bases with no gene match: 10. Germline CDR1 is MDHEN and CDR2 is SYDVKM. The CDR3 has 16 residues. This CDR3 reads CASSPGQGGMVQPQHF. CDR3 DNA sequence: TGTGCCAGCAGTCCAGGACAGGGGGGGATGGTTCAGCCCCAGCATTTT.

This clone has a handful of counts. The same CDR3 can be traced to other DNA sequences in this sample. This chain connects TRBV5-6 to TRBJ2-7; 9 bases are shared with TRBD1. The CDR3 has 13 amino acids. CDR1 and CDR2 from the germline V gene are SGHDT and YYEEEE. Trimming removed 5 bases from V and 7 bases from J; junction bases left unmatched: 7. The chain's CDR3 is CASSRKTGGEQYF. For the CDR3, the DNA is TGTGCCAGCAGTCGGAAGACAGGGGGAGAGCAGTACTTC.

This clone showed up just once. This chain connects TRBV7-9 to TRBJ1-1, with TRBD1 matching 9 bases. The junction had 4 bases not matched to a gene; V was cut back by 2 bases and J by 6 bases. The germline V gene has CDR1 SEHNR and CDR2 FQNEAQ (reference sequence). The CDR3 is 14 residues long. The CDR3 spells CASSLLGQGPEAFF. The CDR3 DNA is TGTGCCAGCAGCTTACTTGGACAGGGGCCTGAAGCTTTCTTT.